A selection of T cell receptor beta chains follows, all from one sample in a study of vaccination effects on CD4 cells after COVID-19. Assay used: immunoSEQ multiplex PCR; TCRdb lists only in-frame clones, some missing. The repertoire holds around 79,000 clones, with approximately 74% as singletons. Their antigens are not known. The source material was CD4+ T cells from PBMCs cultured with HCoV-229E spike peptides, sampled before COVID-19 vaccination. These receptors were collected from a human donor who received a COVID-19 vaccine. Each CDR3 is given with its conserved first and last residue. Fields, in order: D gene, CDR3 length, V gene, J gene, clone size, CDR3 protein, CDR3 DNA. D genes are given only for firm matches. Size is omitted from some rows. Given values are once, few, many or a class for expanded clones.

d_call: TRBD1; cdr3_length: 17; v_call: TRBV18; j_call: TRBJ1-5; clone_size: .; cdr3_aa: CASSPGQGQYVNQPQHF; cdr3_nt: TGTGCCAGCTCACCAGGACAGGGGCAATACGTCAATCAGCCCCAGCATTTT
d_call: .; cdr3_length: 15; v_call: TRBV19; j_call: TRBJ2-3; clone_size: .; cdr3_aa: CASTAARVRTDTQYF; cdr3_nt: TGTGCCAGTACCGCCGCCAGGGTCAGGACAGATACGCAGTATTTT
d_call: .; cdr3_length: 13; v_call: TRBV2; j_call: TRBJ1-1; clone_size: few; cdr3_aa: CASRGHSNTEAFF; cdr3_nt: TGTGCCAGCAGGGGACATTCGAACACTGAAGCTTTCTTT
d_call: TRBD1; cdr3_length: 15; v_call: TRBV18; j_call: TRBJ1-2; clone_size: .; cdr3_aa: CASSSRTGEDYGYTF; cdr3_nt: TGTGCCAGCTCATCGAGGACAGGGGAGGACTATGGCTACACCTTC
d_call: .; cdr3_length: 13; v_call: TRBV5-4; j_call: TRBJ2-5; clone_size: .; cdr3_aa: CASSFRFQETQYF; cdr3_nt: TGTGCCAGCAGCTTTCGGTTCCAAGAGACCCAGTACTTC
d_call: .; cdr3_length: 14; v_call: TRBV2; j_call: TRBJ2-1; clone_size: .; cdr3_aa: CASSDQGAYNEQFF; cdr3_nt: TGTGCCAGCAGTGACCAGGGAGCCTACAATGAGCAGTTCTTC
d_call: .; cdr3_length: 16; v_call: TRBV28; j_call: TRBJ1-5; clone_size: .; cdr3_aa: CASTTRSHMRNQPQHF; cdr3_nt: TGTGCCAGCACCACCAGGAGTCATATGCGTAATCAGCCCCAGCATTTT
d_call: .; cdr3_length: 13; v_call: TRBV6-4; j_call: TRBJ1-2; clone_size: .; cdr3_aa: CASSGGLNYGYTF; cdr3_nt: TGTGCCAGCAGTGGGGGGCTGAACTATGGCTACACCTTC
d_call: .; cdr3_length: 16; v_call: TRBV9; j_call: TRBJ2-5; clone_size: .; cdr3_aa: CASSVGPLQGAETQYF; cdr3_nt: TGTGCCAGCAGCGTAGGGCCATTACAAGGGGCGGAGACCCAGTACTTC
d_call: .; cdr3_length: 14; v_call: TRBV7-5; j_call: TRBJ1-1; clone_size: .; cdr3_aa: CARIDKGGDTEAFF; cdr3_nt: TGTGCCAGAATAGATAAAGGGGGGGACACTGAAGCTTTCTTT
d_call: .; cdr3_length: 14; v_call: TRBV10-1; j_call: TRBJ2-2; clone_size: .; cdr3_aa: CASSRGGSTGELFF; cdr3_nt: TGCGCCAGCAGCCGAGGGGGATCCACCGGGGAGCTGTTTTTT
d_call: TRBD1; cdr3_length: 15; v_call: TRBV2; j_call: TRBJ2-2; clone_size: .; cdr3_aa: CASSWDRLNTGELFF; cdr3_nt: TGTGCCTCAAGCTGGGACAGATTGAACACCGGGGAGCTGTTTTTT
d_call: .; cdr3_length: 13; v_call: TRBV28; j_call: TRBJ2-1; clone_size: .; cdr3_aa: CASSGWEYNEQFF; cdr3_nt: TGTGCCAGCAGCGGATGGGAATACAATGAGCAGTTCTTC
d_call: TRBD1; cdr3_length: 14; v_call: TRBV5-1; j_call: TRBJ2-5; clone_size: .; cdr3_aa: CASSWDRRTETQYF; cdr3_nt: TGCGCCAGCAGCTGGGACAGGAGGACAGAGACCCAGTACTTC
d_call: .; cdr3_length: 14; v_call: TRBV7-2; j_call: TRBJ2-5; clone_size: .; cdr3_aa: CASSSGLNQETQYF; cdr3_nt: TGTGCCAGCAGCTCCGGACTGAACCAAGAGACCCAGTACTTC
d_call: TRBD1; cdr3_length: 15; v_call: TRBV5-1; j_call: TRBJ1-1; clone_size: .; cdr3_aa: CASSLDGQGITEAFF; cdr3_nt: TGCGCCAGCAGCTTGGACGGACAGGGTATCACTGAAGCTTTCTTT
d_call: TRBD1; cdr3_length: 13; v_call: TRBV18; j_call: TRBJ1-1; clone_size: .; cdr3_aa: CASSQTGATEAFF; cdr3_nt: TGTGCCAGCTCACAGACAGGGGCCACTGAAGCTTTCTTT
d_call: .; cdr3_length: 14; v_call: TRBV25-1; j_call: TRBJ2-5; clone_size: .; cdr3_aa: CASSEYGAGETQYF; cdr3_nt: TGTGCCAGCAGTGAATACGGGGCCGGGGAGACCCAGTACTTC
d_call: TRBD1; cdr3_length: 13; v_call: TRBV10-3; j_call: TRBJ2-5; clone_size: once; cdr3_aa: CAISGTVQETQYF; cdr3_nt: TGTGCCATCAGCGGGACAGTACAAGAGACCCAGTACTTC
d_call: .; cdr3_length: 13; v_call: TRBV2; j_call: TRBJ1-2; clone_size: .; cdr3_aa: CASSVGQLYGYTF; cdr3_nt: TGTGCCAGCAGCGTCGGACAGCTTTATGGCTACACCTTC
d_call: .; cdr3_length: 11; v_call: TRBV30; j_call: TRBJ1-3; clone_size: .; cdr3_aa: CAWSQGNTIYF; cdr3_nt: TGTGCCTGGAGTCAAGGAAACACCATATATTTT
d_call: .; cdr3_length: 14; v_call: TRBV24-1; j_call: TRBJ1-3; clone_size: once; cdr3_aa: CATEITLGGNTIYF; cdr3_nt: TGTGCCACCGAGATAACCCTGGGAGGAAACACCATATATTTT
d_call: .; cdr3_length: 15; v_call: TRBV6-5; j_call: TRBJ1-2; clone_size: .; cdr3_aa: CASSYSDRNLYGYTF; cdr3_nt: TGTGCCAGCAGTTACTCAGACAGAAACCTATATGGCTACACCTTC
d_call: .; cdr3_length: 15; v_call: TRBV3-1/TRBV3-2; j_call: TRBJ1-3; clone_size: .; cdr3_aa: CASSHLSYSGNTIYF; cdr3_nt: TGTGCCAGCAGCCATCTCAGCTATTCTGGAAACACCATATATTTT
d_call: .; cdr3_length: 11; v_call: TRBV28; j_call: TRBJ1-2; clone_size: .; cdr3_aa: CASRDLGGYTF; cdr3_nt: TGTGCCAGCAGGGACTTGGGAGGCTACACCTTC
d_call: TRBD2; cdr3_length: 18; v_call: TRBV27; j_call: TRBJ2-5; clone_size: .; cdr3_aa: CASSPGRIAGSSQETQYF; cdr3_nt: TGTGCCAGCAGCCCAGGGAGGATAGCGGGGAGCTCACAAGAGACCCAGTACTTC
d_call: .; cdr3_length: 15; v_call: TRBV18; j_call: TRBJ1-3; clone_size: .; cdr3_aa: CASSPFRRGGNTIYF; cdr3_nt: TGTGCCAGCTCACCATTCCGCAGGGGTGGAAACACCATATATTTT
d_call: TRBD1; cdr3_length: 17; v_call: TRBV5-5; j_call: TRBJ2-3; clone_size: .; cdr3_aa: CASSLAGTGVWADTQYF; cdr3_nt: TGTGCCAGCAGCTTAGCCGGGACAGGGGTTTGGGCAGATACGCAGTATTTT
d_call: TRBD1; cdr3_length: 14; v_call: TRBV2; j_call: TRBJ1-5; clone_size: .; cdr3_aa: CASSGGQSNQPQHF; cdr3_nt: TGTGCCAGCAGTGGGGGACAGAGCAATCAGCCCCAGCATTTT
d_call: .; cdr3_length: 16; v_call: TRBV28; j_call: TRBJ1-3; clone_size: .; cdr3_aa: CASSPYGSSSGNTIYF; cdr3_nt: TGTGCCAGCAGCCCGTACGGATCTAGCTCTGGAAACACCATATATTTT
d_call: TRBD1; cdr3_length: 15; v_call: TRBV3-1/TRBV3-2; j_call: TRBJ1-2; clone_size: .; cdr3_aa: CASSQGLTGNYGYTF; cdr3_nt: TGTGCCAGCAGCCAGGGACTGACAGGGAACTATGGCTACACCTTC
d_call: .; cdr3_length: 14; v_call: TRBV5-1; j_call: TRBJ2-1; clone_size: .; cdr3_aa: CASCRGGEYNEQFF; cdr3_nt: TGCGCCAGCTGCAGGGGCGGGGAGTACAATGAGCAGTTCTTC
d_call: TRBD1; cdr3_length: 13; v_call: TRBV29-1; j_call: TRBJ1-2; clone_size: few; cdr3_aa: CSVEPGQGDGYTF; cdr3_nt: TGCAGCGTAGAACCGGGACAGGGTGATGGCTACACCTTC
d_call: TRBD1; cdr3_length: 13; v_call: TRBV24-1; j_call: TRBJ1-1; clone_size: .; cdr3_aa: CATLNRGGTEAFF; cdr3_nt: TGTGCCACCCTTAACAGGGGAGGGACTGAAGCTTTCTTT
d_call: .; cdr3_length: 14; v_call: TRBV2; j_call: TRBJ2-2; clone_size: few; cdr3_aa: CASTGGLNTGELFF; cdr3_nt: TGTGCCAGCACCGGAGGACTAAACACCGGGGAGCTGTTTTTT
d_call: .; cdr3_length: 13; v_call: TRBV10-3; j_call: TRBJ1-2; clone_size: .; cdr3_aa: CAISESGRGGYTF; cdr3_nt: TGTGCCATCAGTGAGTCAGGGAGGGGCGGCTACACCTTC
d_call: TRBD2; cdr3_length: 17; v_call: TRBV19; j_call: TRBJ2-3; clone_size: .; cdr3_aa: CASSSPGTSGGRDTQYF; cdr3_nt: TGTGCCAGTAGTTCCCCCGGGACTAGCGGCGGGAGAGATACGCAGTATTTT
d_call: .; cdr3_length: 14; v_call: TRBV7-2; j_call: TRBJ1-2; clone_size: once; cdr3_aa: CASSRPPLNYGYTF; cdr3_nt: TGTGCCAGCAGCCGGCCCCCACTCAACTATGGCTACACCTTC
d_call: .; cdr3_length: 15; v_call: TRBV7-2; j_call: TRBJ1-5; clone_size: .; cdr3_aa: CASSLVGPGSGPQHF; cdr3_nt: TGTGCCAGCAGCTTAGTGGGGCCAGGTTCTGGGCCCCAGCATTTT
d_call: .; cdr3_length: 12; v_call: TRBV7-2; j_call: TRBJ1-1; clone_size: .; cdr3_aa: CASSLSDALAFF; cdr3_nt: TGTGCCAGCAGCTTATCGGACGCCCTAGCTTTCTTT
d_call: .; cdr3_length: 15; v_call: TRBV5-1; j_call: TRBJ2-5; clone_size: .; cdr3_aa: CASSPGRLTKETQYF; cdr3_nt: TGCGCCAGCAGCCCGGGACGGCTAACAAAAGAGACCCAGTACTTC
d_call: .; cdr3_length: 16; v_call: TRBV5-1; j_call: TRBJ2-5; clone_size: .; cdr3_aa: CASSLGSVQGFETQYF; cdr3_nt: TGCGCCAGCAGCTTAGGGTCTGTACAGGGATTTGAGACCCAGTACTTC
d_call: TRBD1; cdr3_length: 16; v_call: TRBV5-4; j_call: TRBJ2-1; clone_size: .; cdr3_aa: CASSPGGTGIYNEQFF; cdr3_nt: TGTGCCAGCAGCCCCGGGGGGACAGGGATATACAATGAGCAGTTCTTC
d_call: TRBD1; cdr3_length: 14; v_call: TRBV24-1; j_call: TRBJ2-6; clone_size: .; cdr3_aa: CATGQGPGANVLTF; cdr3_nt: TGTGCCACCGGACAGGGACCTGGGGCCAACGTCCTGACTTTC
d_call: TRBD1; cdr3_length: 14; v_call: TRBV18; j_call: TRBJ2-1; clone_size: few; cdr3_aa: CASSPGQGGNEQFF; cdr3_nt: TGTGCCAGCTCACCGGGACAGGGAGGTAATGAGCAGTTCTTC
d_call: .; cdr3_length: 11; v_call: TRBV29-1; j_call: TRBJ1-5; clone_size: few; cdr3_aa: CSVSTEKAQHF; cdr3_nt: TGCAGCGTTAGTACCGAAAAGGCCCAGCATTTT
d_call: .; cdr3_length: 16; v_call: TRBV6-2/TRBV6-3; j_call: TRBJ1-4; clone_size: few; cdr3_aa: CASSYSKYGNNEKLFF; cdr3_nt: TGTGCCAGCAGTTACTCGAAATACGGAAATAATGAAAAACTGTTTTTT
d_call: .; cdr3_length: 13; v_call: TRBV15; j_call: TRBJ2-5; clone_size: .; cdr3_aa: CATSRALQETQYF; cdr3_nt: TGTGCCACCAGCAGAGCACTCCAAGAGACCCAGTACTTC
d_call: .; cdr3_length: 14; v_call: TRBV7-3; j_call: TRBJ2-5; clone_size: .; cdr3_aa: CASSPDTQQGTQYF; cdr3_nt: TGTGCCAGCAGCCCGGACACCCAACAGGGGACCCAGTACTTC
d_call: TRBD1; cdr3_length: 16; v_call: TRBV19; j_call: TRBJ1-5; clone_size: .; cdr3_aa: CASSTGQGANNQPQHF; cdr3_nt: TGTGCCAGTAGTACGGGACAGGGGGCAAACAATCAGCCCCAGCATTTT
d_call: TRBD1; cdr3_length: 15; v_call: TRBV5-1; j_call: TRBJ1-5; clone_size: once; cdr3_aa: CASSPRTGRDQPQHF; cdr3_nt: TGCGCCAGCAGCCCACGGACAGGGAGAGATCAGCCCCAGCATTTT
d_call: .; cdr3_length: 12; v_call: TRBV12-3/TRBV12-4; j_call: TRBJ1-4; clone_size: .; cdr3_aa: CASSFSRQELFF; cdr3_nt: TGTGCCAGCAGTTTTTCACGACAGGAACTGTTTTTT
d_call: TRBD2; cdr3_length: 14; v_call: TRBV3-1/TRBV3-2; j_call: TRBJ2-3; clone_size: .; cdr3_aa: CASSLSGGTDTQYF; cdr3_nt: TGTGCCAGCAGCCTGAGCGGGGGGACAGATACGCAGTATTTT
d_call: .; cdr3_length: 13; v_call: TRBV7-2; j_call: TRBJ1-5; clone_size: .; cdr3_aa: CASSLEGLQPQHF; cdr3_nt: TGTGCCAGCAGCTTAGAGGGATTGCAGCCCCAGCATTTT
d_call: TRBD1; cdr3_length: 11; v_call: TRBV11-1; j_call: TRBJ1-2; clone_size: once; cdr3_aa: CASSRQGSYTF; cdr3_nt: TGTGCCAGCAGCCGACAGGGCTCCTACACCTTC